A selection of T cell receptor beta chains follows, all from one sample in a study of T cells after posttransplantation cyclophosphamide. Generated by immunoSEQ multiplex PCR, the TCRdb table keeps only in-frame clones and is missing some. Observed in the sample are about 30,000 clones, none of them singletons. The sequenced sample consisted of PBMCs. The receptor source for this set is a young woman in good health and a related stem cell transplant donor. Both conserved end residues are part of each CDR3. The D gene is left open where the match is weak. Expanded clones are given a class, and other clones once, few, many or no size at all.

CDR3 DNA: TGTGCCGGATTGACAGGCAACACCGGGGAGCTGTTTTTT
CDR3 protein: CAGLTGNTGELFF
D gene: .
V gene: TRBV28
J gene: TRBJ2-2
clone size: many

CDR3 DNA: TGCGCCAGCAGCCAAGGGACAGGGGGCTGGTATGGCTACACCTTC
CDR3 protein: CASSQGTGGWYGYTF
D gene: TRBD1
V gene: TRBV4-1
J gene: TRBJ1-2
clone size: many

CDR3 DNA: TGTGCCAGCAGTGGACAGGGGGCCTCCTACGAGCAGTACTTC
CDR3 protein: CASSGQGASYEQYF
D gene: TRBD1
V gene: TRBV6-1
J gene: TRBJ2-7
clone size: many

CDR3 DNA: TGTGCCAGCAGTTCCCTACTAGCCGGAAGAACAGATACGCAGTATTTT
CDR3 protein: CASSSLLAGRTDTQYF
D gene: .
V gene: TRBV27
J gene: TRBJ2-3
clone size: many

CDR3 DNA: TGTGCCAGCAGCCCCGGACAGCACCTTCTTTACAATGAGCAGTTCTTC
CDR3 protein: CASSPGQHLLYNEQFF
D gene: .
V gene: TRBV7-9
J gene: TRBJ2-1
clone size: many

CDR3 DNA: TGTGCCAGCAGTTTAGCGGCAGGGGGTCCAGATACGCAGTATTTT
CDR3 protein: CASSLAAGGPDTQYF
D gene: TRBD1
V gene: TRBV12-3/TRBV12-4
J gene: TRBJ2-3
clone size: .

CDR3 DNA: TGTGCCAGCAGCCCTGGGCCCAACACCGGGGAGCTGTTTTTT
CDR3 protein: CASSPGPNTGELFF
D gene: .
V gene: TRBV7-2
J gene: TRBJ2-2
clone size: many

CDR3 DNA: TGTGCCATGTGGCAGGGGGCGGATAATTCACCCCTCCACTTT
CDR3 protein: CAMWQGADNSPLHF
D gene: TRBD1
V gene: TRBV10-3
J gene: TRBJ1-6
clone size: many

CDR3 DNA: TGTGCCAGCAGGAGGGGGCGGAGGAACACTGAAGCTTTCTTT
CDR3 protein: CASRRGRRNTEAFF
D gene: TRBD1
V gene: TRBV6-2/TRBV6-3
J gene: TRBJ1-1
clone size: many

CDR3 DNA: TGCGCCAGCAGCTTGGGGGCCGCTTCAGATGGCTACACCTTC
CDR3 protein: CASSLGAASDGYTF
D gene: .
V gene: TRBV5-1
J gene: TRBJ1-2
clone size: many

CDR3 DNA: TGTGCCAGCAGTCACCCGACAGGGGCTAACTATGGCTACACCTTC
CDR3 protein: CASSHPTGANYGYTF
D gene: TRBD1
V gene: TRBV28
J gene: TRBJ1-2
clone size: many

CDR3 DNA: TGTGCCAGCAAGAGAACAGGGCTGGTCCCTTATGGCTACACCTTC
CDR3 protein: CASKRTGLVPYGYTF
D gene: .
V gene: TRBV6-2/TRBV6-3
J gene: TRBJ1-2
clone size: many

CDR3 DNA: TGTGCCAGCAGCCAAGTAGAATACTATGGCTACACCTTC
CDR3 protein: CASSQVEYYGYTF
D gene: .
V gene: TRBV14
J gene: TRBJ1-2
clone size: many

CDR3 DNA: TGCGCCAGCAGCCAAGACCCGGGGGATGGGGCCAACGTCCTGACTTTC
CDR3 protein: CASSQDPGDGANVLTF
D gene: .
V gene: TRBV4-3
J gene: TRBJ2-6
clone size: many

CDR3 DNA: TGTGCCAGCAGTGCCCGGGGTGATGGCTACACCTTC
CDR3 protein: CASSARGDGYTF
D gene: .
V gene: TRBV2
J gene: TRBJ1-2
clone size: many

CDR3 DNA: TGTGCCAGCAGCTTAGATCGCGCGGGAAATGGGGCCAACGTCCTGACTTTC
CDR3 protein: CASSLDRAGNGANVLTF
D gene: .
V gene: TRBV11-2
J gene: TRBJ2-6
clone size: many

CDR3 DNA: TGTGCCAGCACCCAGGGGGCGAGTCAGCCCCAGCATTTT
CDR3 protein: CASTQGASQPQHF
D gene: TRBD1
V gene: TRBV6-2/TRBV6-3
J gene: TRBJ1-5
clone size: many

CDR3 DNA: TGCAGCGTTGCTCGAGGGGCTCTGAACACTGAAGCTTTCTTT
CDR3 protein: CSVARGALNTEAFF
D gene: .
V gene: TRBV29-1
J gene: TRBJ1-1
clone size: .

CDR3 DNA: TGTGCCAGCACCCCGGGACAGCACTCCTACGAGCAGTACTTC
CDR3 protein: CASTPGQHSYEQYF
D gene: TRBD1
V gene: TRBV6-1
J gene: TRBJ2-7
clone size: many

CDR3 DNA: TGTGCCAGCTCACCAGATGTAGGGTACGAGCAGTACTTC
CDR3 protein: CASSPDVGYEQYF
D gene: .
V gene: TRBV18
J gene: TRBJ2-7
clone size: .

CDR3 DNA: TGTGCCATCAGCCTGACAGGGGAGTCTGAAGCTTTCTTT
CDR3 protein: CAISLTGESEAFF
D gene: TRBD1
V gene: TRBV10-3
J gene: TRBJ1-1
clone size: many

CDR3 DNA: TGTGCCAGCAGTTACAGGGACAAAGACAATGAGCAGTTCTTC
CDR3 protein: CASSYRDKDNEQFF
D gene: .
V gene: TRBV6-5
J gene: TRBJ2-1
clone size: many

CDR3 DNA: TGTGCCAGCAGCTTAGCGTCGGGGGGCGATCAGCCCCAGCATTTT
CDR3 protein: CASSLASGGDQPQHF
D gene: .
V gene: TRBV7-2
J gene: TRBJ1-5
clone size: many